This T cell receptor (beta chain) was retrieved from a study of T-cell reconstitution after alpha-beta-depleted transplantation in children. Preparing the TCRbeta library involved the use of unique molecular identifiers. MiXCR, applied by TCRdb to the PCR reads, yields one record per CDR3 protein. Found here are more than 450,000 distinct CDR3 sequences, around 17% of them singletons; the top ten hold 3% to 4%. This clonotype has just a few counts. The CDR3 contains 15 residues. Germline V gene sequence: CDR1 SGHDN, CDR2 FVKESK. V dropped 4 bases and J dropped 2 bases, with 15 bases sitting between them.

The sample was PBMCs from the stem cell graft donor, taken from the stem cell graft. The TCR comes from a human donor who donated a stem cell graft to a child with acute lymphoblastic leukemia. The chain joins TRBV14 to TRBJ2-7; D not resolved. CDR3 bases: TGTGCCAGCAGCCCCGAGGTATCCAGTCCCTACGAGCAGTACTTC. It translates to CASSPEVSSPYEQYF.